This T cell receptor beta chain was captured in a study of quantifying T cell responses using KT2 cells. Study context: cDNA was made from DNase-treated RNA using alpha and beta constant primers. Study results and caveats: Even the lowest spike-in, about one KT2 cell per 100,000 PBMC, yielded detectable KT2 sequences.

An oligo carrying a UMI was ligated to the cDNA 3' end. The first PCR ran 3 to 5 cycles with an equimolar RC1.1 and RC1.2 beta primer mix. TCRdb independently ran MiXCR on the UMI-ligation and nested PCR reads; one entry per CDR3 protein. Found here are fewer than 60,000 distinct CDR3 sequences, roughly 12% of them singletons; the top ten hold more than 9%. The V end lost 8 bases, the J end lost 3 bases, and 16 bases lay between the germline ends. There are 13 residues in the CDR3. CDR1 is GTSNPN, CDR2 SVGIG, per germline (reference sequence). Fixed numbers of PBMC received varying amounts of KT2 cells. Notes on this clonotype: Its antigen is undetermined.

Sequences were obtained from PBMCs spiked with cells of the T cell clone KT2. The clonotype was recovered from a human donor. The genes are TRBV30 and TRBJ1-2, with D tentatively TRBD1 (5 bases). CDR3 sequence (DNA): TGTGCCCTGGAAGTGGGGGACGACTATGGCTACACCTTC. Its translation is CALEVGDDYGYTF.